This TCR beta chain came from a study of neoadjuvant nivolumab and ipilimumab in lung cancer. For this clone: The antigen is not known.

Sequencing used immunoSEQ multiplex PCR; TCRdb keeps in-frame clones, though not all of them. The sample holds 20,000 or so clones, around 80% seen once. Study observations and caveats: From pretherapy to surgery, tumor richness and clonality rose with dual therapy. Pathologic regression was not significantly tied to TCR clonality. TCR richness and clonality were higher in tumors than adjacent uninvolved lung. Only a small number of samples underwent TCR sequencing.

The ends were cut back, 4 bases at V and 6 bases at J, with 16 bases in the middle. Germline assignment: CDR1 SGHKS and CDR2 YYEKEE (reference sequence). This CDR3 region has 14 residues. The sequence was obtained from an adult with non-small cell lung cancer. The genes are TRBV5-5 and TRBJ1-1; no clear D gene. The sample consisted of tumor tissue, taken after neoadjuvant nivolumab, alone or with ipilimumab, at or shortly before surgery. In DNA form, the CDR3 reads TGTGCCAGCAGCCGCTTGGTGTTGGCGGCTGAAGCTTTCTTT. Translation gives CASSRLVLAAEAFF.